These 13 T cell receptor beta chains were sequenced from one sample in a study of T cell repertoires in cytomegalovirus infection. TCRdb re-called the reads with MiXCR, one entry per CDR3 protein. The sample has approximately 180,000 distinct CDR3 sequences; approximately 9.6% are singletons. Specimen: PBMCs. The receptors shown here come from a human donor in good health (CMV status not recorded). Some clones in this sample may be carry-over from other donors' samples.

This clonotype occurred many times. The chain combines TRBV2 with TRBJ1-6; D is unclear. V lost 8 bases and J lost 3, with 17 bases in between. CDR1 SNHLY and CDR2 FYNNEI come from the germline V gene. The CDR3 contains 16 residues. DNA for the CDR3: TGTGCCAGCGGAGAGGCGGCTGCCGACTATAATTCACCCCTCCACTTT. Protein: CASGEAAADYNSPLHF.

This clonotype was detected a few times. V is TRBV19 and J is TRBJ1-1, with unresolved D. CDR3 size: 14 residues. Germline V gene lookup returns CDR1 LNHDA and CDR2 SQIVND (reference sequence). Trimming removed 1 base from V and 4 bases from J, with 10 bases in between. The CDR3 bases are TGTGCCAGTAGTATAGCTCCCAGGACCACTGAAGCTTTCTTT. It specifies CASSIAPRTTEAFF.

This CDR3 reads CASSPGTTFTDTQYF. The CDR3 DNA sequence: TGTGCCAGCAGTCCCGGGACTACATTTACAGATACGCAGTATTTT. The chain recombines TRBV6-2 or TRBV6-3 with TRBJ2-3; 7 bases agree with TRBD2. J was trimmed by 3 bases and V by 5 bases; bases with no gene match: 8. Germline V gives CDR1 MNHEY, CDR2 SVGEGT. The CDR3 runs to 15 residues.

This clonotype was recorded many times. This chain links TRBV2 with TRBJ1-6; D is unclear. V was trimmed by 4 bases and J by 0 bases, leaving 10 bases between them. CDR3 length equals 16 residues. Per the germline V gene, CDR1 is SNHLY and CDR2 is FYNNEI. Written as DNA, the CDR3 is TGTGCCAGCAGTGGGGAGGCTAGCTCCTATAATTCACCCCTCCACTTT. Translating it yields CASSGEASSYNSPLHF.

The CDR3 nucleotides read TGTGCCAGCAGCTCGAAGCCCCTAGACAATGAGCAGTTCTTC. Encoded protein: CASSSKPLDNEQFF. The V gene is TRBV7-3, the J gene TRBJ2-1, with unresolved D. This CDR3 is 14 amino acids long. The V end lost 4 bases, the J end lost 5 bases, and 12 bases lay between the germline ends. The V gene's germline CDR1 is SGHTA and CDR2 FQGTGA.

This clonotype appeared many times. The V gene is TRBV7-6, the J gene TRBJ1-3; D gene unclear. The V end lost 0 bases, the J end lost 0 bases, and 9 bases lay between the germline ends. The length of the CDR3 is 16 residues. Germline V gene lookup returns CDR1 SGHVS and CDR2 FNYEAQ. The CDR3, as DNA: TGTGCCAGCAGCTTAGCGCGAGGTGACTCTGGAAACACCATATATTTT. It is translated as CASSLARGDSGNTIYF.

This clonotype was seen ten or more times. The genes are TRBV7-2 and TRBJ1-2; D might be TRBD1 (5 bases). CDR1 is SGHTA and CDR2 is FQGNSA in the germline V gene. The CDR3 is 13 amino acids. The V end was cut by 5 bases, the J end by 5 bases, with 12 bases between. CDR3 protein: CASSEVGAYGYTF. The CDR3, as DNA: TGTGCCAGCAGCGAAGTTGGGGCATATGGCTACACCTTC.

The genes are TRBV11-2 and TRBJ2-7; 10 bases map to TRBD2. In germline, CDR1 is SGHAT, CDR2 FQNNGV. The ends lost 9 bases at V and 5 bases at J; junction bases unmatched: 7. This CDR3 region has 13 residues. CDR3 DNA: TGTGCCAGTGGGACTAGCGTAATAAACGAGCAGTACTTC. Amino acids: CASGTSVINEQYF.

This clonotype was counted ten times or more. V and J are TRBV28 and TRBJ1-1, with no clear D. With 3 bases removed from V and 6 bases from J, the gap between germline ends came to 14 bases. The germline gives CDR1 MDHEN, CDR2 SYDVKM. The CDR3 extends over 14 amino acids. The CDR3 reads CASSLGSSGAEAFF. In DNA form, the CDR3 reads TGTGCCAGCAGTTTGGGCTCCTCGGGCGCTGAAGCTTTCTTT.

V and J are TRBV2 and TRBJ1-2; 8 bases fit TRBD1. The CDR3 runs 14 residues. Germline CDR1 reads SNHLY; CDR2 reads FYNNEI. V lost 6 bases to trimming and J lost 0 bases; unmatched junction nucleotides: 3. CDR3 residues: CASSGQGSNYGYTF. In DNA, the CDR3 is TGTGCCAGCAGCGGACAGGGATCTAACTATGGCTACACCTTC.

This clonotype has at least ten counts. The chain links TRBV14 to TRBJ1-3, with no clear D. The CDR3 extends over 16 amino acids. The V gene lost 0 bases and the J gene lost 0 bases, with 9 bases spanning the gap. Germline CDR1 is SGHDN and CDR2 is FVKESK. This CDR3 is CASSQDLADSGNTIYF. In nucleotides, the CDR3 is TGTGCCAGCAGCCAAGATCTGGCCGACTCTGGAAACACCATATATTTT. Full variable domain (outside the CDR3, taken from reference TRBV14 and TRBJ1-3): EAGVTQFPSHSVIEKGQTVTLRCDPISGHDNLYWYRRVMGKEIKFLLHFVKESKQDESGMPNNRFLAERTGGTYSTLKVQPAELEDSGVYFCASSQDLADSGNTIYFGEGSWLTVV.

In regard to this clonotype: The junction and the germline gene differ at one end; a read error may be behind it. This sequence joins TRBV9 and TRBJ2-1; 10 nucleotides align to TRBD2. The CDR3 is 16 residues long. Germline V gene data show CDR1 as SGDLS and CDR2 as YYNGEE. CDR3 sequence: CASSPLSLAGANEKFF. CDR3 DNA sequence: TGTGCCAGCAGCCCACTCTCCCTAGCGGGGGCCAATGAGAAGTTCTTC.

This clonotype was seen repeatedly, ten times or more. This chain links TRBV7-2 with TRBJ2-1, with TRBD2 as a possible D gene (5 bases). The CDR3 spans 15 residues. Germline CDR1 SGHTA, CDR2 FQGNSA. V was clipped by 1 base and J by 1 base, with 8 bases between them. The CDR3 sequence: CASSLVRGSYNEQFF. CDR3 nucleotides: TGTGCCAGCAGCTTAGTCCGGGGTTCCTACAATGAGCAGTTCTTC. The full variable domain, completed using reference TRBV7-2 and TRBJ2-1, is GAGVSQSPSNKVTEKGKDVELRCDPISGHTALYWYRQSLGQGLEFLIYFQGNSAPDKSGLPSDRFSAERTGGSVSTLTIQRTQQEDSAVYLCASSLVRGSYNEQFFGPGTRLTVL.